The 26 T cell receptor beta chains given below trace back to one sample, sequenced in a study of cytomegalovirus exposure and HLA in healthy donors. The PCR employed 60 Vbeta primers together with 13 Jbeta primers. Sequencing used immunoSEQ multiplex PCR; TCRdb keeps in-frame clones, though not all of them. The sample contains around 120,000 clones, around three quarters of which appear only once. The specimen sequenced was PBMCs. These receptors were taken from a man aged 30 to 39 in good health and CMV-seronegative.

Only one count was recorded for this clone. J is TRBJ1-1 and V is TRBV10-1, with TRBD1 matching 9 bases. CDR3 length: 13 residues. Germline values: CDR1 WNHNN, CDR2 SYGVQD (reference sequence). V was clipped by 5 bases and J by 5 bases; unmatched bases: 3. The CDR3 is CASSTGGWTEAFF. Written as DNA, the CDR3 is TGCGCCAGCAGTACAGGGGGCTGGACTGAAGCTTTCTTT.

The CDR3, as DNA: TGTGCCAGCAGCAAGATTACGGAGTATGGCTACACCTTC. The encoded protein is CASSKITEYGYTF. The V and J genes are TRBV6-5 and TRBJ1-2; D gene uncertain. CDR3 length equals 13 residues. Trimming removed 6 bases at V and 5 bases at J, with 13 bases between. Germline V gives CDR1 MNHEY, CDR2 SVGAGI.

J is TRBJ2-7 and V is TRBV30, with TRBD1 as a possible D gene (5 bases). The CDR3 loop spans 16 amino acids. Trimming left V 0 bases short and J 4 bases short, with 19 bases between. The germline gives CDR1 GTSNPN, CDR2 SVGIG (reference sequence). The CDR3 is CAWSVRPAGYGYEQYF. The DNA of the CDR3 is TGTGCCTGGAGTGTCCGGCCGGCAGGGTATGGATACGAGCAGTACTTC. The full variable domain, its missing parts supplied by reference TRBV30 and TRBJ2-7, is SQTIHQWPATLVQPVGSPLSLECTVEGTSNPNLYWYRQAAGRGLQLLFYSVGIGQISSEVPQNLSASRPQDRQFILSSKKLLLSDSGFYLCAWSVRPAGYGYEQYFGPGTRLTVT.

The CDR3 DNA sequence: TGTGCCAGCAGTTACGACAGGGGGCGCCTAGATACGCAGTATTTT. Translation: CASSYDRGRLDTQYF. This chain connects TRBV6-6 to TRBJ2-3, with 10 nucleotides matching TRBD1. The germline gives CDR1 MNHNY, CDR2 SVGAGI (reference sequence). With V trimmed by 2 bases and J by 5 bases, 4 bases remained unmatched. This CDR3 is 15 amino acids long.

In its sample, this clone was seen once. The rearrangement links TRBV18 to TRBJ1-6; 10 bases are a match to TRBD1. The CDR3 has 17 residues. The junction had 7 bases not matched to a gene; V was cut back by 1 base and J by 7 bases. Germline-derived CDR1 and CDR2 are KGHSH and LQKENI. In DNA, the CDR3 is TGTGCCAGCTCACCACTCGGGACAGGGGCTGGGAATTCACCCCTCCACTTT. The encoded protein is CASSPLGTGAGNSPLHF. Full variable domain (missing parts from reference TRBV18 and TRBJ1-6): NAGVMQNPRHLVRRRGQEARLRCSPMKGHSHVYWYRQLPEEGLKFMVYLQKENIIDESGMPKERFSAEFPKEGPSILRIQQVVRGDSAAYFCASSPLGTGAGNSPLHFGNGTRLTVT.

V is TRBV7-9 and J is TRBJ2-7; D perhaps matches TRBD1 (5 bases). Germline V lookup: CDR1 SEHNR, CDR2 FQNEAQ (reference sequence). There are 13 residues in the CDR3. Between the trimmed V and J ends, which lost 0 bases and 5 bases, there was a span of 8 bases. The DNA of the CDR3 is TGTGCCAGCAGCTTAGCGCCAGGGAACGAGCAGTACTTC. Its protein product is CASSLAPGNEQYF.

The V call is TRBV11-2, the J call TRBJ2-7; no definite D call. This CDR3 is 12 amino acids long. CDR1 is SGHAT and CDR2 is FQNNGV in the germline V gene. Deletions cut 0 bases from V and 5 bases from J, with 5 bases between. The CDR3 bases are TGTGCCAGCAGCTTAGATCTCCACGAGCAGTACTTC. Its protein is CASSLDLHEQYF. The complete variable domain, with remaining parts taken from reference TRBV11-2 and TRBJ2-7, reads EAGVAQSPRYKIIEKRQSVAFWCNPISGHATLYWYQQILGQGPKLLIQFQNNGVVDDSQLPKDRFSAERLKGVDSTLKIQPAKLEDSAVYLCASSLDLHEQYFGPGTRLTVT.

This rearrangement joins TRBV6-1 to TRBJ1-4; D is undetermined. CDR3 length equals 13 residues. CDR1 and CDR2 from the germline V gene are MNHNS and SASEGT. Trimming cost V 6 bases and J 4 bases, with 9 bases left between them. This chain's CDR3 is CASSRYFNEKLFF. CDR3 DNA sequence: TGTGCCAGCAGCCGCTACTTTAATGAAAAACTGTTTTTT.

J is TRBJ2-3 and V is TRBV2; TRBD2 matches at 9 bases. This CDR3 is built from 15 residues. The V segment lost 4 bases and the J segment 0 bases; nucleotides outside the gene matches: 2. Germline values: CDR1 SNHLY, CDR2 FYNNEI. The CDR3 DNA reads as TGTGCCAGCAGTGCTAGCGGGGTTAGCACAGATACGCAGTATTTT. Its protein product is CASSASGVSTDTQYF.

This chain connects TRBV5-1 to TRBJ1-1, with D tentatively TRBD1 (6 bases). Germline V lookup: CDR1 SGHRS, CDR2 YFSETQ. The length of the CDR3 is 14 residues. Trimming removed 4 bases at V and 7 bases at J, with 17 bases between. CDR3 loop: CASSVQAQGLEAFF. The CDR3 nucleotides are TGCGCCAGCAGCGTGCAGGCCCAGGGGCTTGAAGCTTTCTTT.

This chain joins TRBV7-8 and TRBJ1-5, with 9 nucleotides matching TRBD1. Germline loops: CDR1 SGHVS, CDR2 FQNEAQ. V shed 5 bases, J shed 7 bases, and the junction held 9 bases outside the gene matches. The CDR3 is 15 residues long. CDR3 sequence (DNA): TGTGCCAGCAGCCCAGGGACAGGGTTTGGCCAGCCCCAGCATTTT. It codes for CASSPGTGFGQPQHF.

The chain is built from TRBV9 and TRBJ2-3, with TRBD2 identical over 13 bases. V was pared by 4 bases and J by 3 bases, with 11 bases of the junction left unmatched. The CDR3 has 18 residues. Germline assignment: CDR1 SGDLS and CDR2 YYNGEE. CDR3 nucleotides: TGTGCCAGCAGCCCTTGGGGGGGACTAGCGGGAAGAACAGATACGCAGTATTTT. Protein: CASSPWGGLAGRTDTQYF.

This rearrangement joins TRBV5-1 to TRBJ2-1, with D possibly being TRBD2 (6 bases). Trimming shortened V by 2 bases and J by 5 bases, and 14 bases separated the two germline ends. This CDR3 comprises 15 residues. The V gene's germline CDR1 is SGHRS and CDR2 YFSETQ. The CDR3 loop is CASSFDGRVHNEQFF. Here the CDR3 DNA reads TGCGCCAGCAGCTTCGACGGGAGAGTCCACAATGAGCAGTTCTTC.

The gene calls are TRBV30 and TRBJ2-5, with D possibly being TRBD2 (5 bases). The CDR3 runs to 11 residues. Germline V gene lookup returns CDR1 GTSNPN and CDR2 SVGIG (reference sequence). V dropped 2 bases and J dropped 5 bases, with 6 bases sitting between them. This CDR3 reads CAWSSGETQYF. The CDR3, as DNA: TGTGCCTGGAGTTCGGGGGAGACCCAGTACTTC.

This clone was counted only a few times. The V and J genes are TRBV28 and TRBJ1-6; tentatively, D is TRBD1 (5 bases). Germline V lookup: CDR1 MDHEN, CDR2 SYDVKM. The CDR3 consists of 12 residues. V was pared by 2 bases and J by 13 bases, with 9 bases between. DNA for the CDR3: TGTGCCAGCAGTTTAATCCAGGGTCCCCTCCACTTT. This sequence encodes CASSLIQGPLHF. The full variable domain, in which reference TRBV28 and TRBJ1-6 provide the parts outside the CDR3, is DVKVTQSSRYLVKRTGEKVFLECVQDMDHENMFWYRQDPGLGLRLIYFSYDVKMKEKGDIPEGYSVSREKKERFSLILESASTNQTSMYLCASSLIQGPLHFGNGTRLTVT.

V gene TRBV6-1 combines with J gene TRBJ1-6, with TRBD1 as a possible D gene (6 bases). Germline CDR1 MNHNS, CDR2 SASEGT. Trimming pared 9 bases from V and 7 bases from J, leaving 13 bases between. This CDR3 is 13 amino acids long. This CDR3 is CASITGRNSPLHF. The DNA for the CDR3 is TGTGCCAGTATAACAGGGCGGAATTCACCCCTCCACTTT.

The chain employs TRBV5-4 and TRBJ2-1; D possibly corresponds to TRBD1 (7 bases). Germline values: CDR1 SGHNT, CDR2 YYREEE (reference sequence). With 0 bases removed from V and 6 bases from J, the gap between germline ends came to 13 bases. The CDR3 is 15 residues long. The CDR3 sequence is CASSLEGGTANEQFF. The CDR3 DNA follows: TGTGCCAGCAGCTTGGAGGGCGGGACAGCCAATGAGCAGTTCTTC.

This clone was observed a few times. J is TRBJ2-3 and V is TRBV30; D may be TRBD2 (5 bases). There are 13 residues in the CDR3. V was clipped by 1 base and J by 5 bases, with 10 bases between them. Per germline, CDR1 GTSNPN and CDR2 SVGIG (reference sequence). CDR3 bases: TGTGCCTGGAGTGCGGGGTCGGGAGATACGCAGTATTTT. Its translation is CAWSAGSGDTQYF.

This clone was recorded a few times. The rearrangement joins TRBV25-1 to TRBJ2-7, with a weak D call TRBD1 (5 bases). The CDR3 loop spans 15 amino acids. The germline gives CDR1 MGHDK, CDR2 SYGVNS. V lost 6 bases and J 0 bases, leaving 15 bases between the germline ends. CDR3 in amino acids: CASSRGHLSSYEQYF. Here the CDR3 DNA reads TGTGCCAGCAGCCGTGGACACTTGAGCTCCTACGAGCAGTACTTC.

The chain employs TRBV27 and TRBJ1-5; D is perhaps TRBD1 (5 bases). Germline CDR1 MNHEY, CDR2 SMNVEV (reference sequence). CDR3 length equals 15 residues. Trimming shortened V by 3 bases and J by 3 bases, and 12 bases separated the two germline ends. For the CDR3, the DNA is TGTGCCAGCAGTTTGTCGGGGGTCTCCAATCAGCCCCAGCATTTT. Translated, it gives CASSLSGVSNQPQHF.

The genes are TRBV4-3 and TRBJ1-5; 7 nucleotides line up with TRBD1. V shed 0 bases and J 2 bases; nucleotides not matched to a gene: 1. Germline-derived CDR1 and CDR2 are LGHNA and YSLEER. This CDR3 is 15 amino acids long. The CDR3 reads CASSQEGTGNQPQHF. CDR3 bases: TGCGCCAGCAGCCAAGAAGGGACAGGCAATCAGCCCCAGCATTTT.

This CDR3 reads CASSLTSIGDRGRVEQFF. CDR3 nucleotides: TGCGCCAGCAGCTTGACCTCCATTGGGGACAGGGGGCGAGTTGAGCAGTTCTTC. V is TRBV5-1 and J is TRBJ2-1, with TRBD1 identical over 12 bases. The V and J ends lost 1 base and 9 bases, in that order; junction bases with no gene match: 14. Germline values: CDR1 SGHRS, CDR2 YFSETQ. The CDR3 covers 18 residues.

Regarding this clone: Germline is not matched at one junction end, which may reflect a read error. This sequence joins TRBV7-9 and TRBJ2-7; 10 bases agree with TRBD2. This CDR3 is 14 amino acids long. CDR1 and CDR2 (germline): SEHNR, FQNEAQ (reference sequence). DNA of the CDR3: TGTGCCAGCAGCCTAGCGGGAGCCGTCTACGAGCAGTACTTC. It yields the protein CASSLAGAVYEQYF.

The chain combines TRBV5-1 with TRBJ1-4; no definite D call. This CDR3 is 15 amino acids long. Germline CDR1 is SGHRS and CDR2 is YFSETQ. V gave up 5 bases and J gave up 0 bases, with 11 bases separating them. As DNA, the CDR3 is TGCGCCAGCAGAAAGGACTCCTCAACTAATGAAAAACTGTTTTTT. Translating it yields CASRKDSSTNEKLFF.

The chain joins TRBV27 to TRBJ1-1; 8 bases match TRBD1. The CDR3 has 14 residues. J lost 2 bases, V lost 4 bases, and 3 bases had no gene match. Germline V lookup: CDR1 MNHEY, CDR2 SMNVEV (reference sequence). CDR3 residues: CASSSDRGNTEAFF. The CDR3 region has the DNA TGTGCCAGCAGTTCCGACAGGGGAAACACTGAAGCTTTCTTT.

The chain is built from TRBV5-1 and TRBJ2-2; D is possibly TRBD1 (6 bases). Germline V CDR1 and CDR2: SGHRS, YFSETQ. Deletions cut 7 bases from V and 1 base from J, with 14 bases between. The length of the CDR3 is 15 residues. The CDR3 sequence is CASVPGTQNTGELFF. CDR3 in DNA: TGCGCCAGCGTACCCGGGACACAGAACACCGGGGAGCTGTTTTTT.